These T cell receptor beta chains were read from a single sample in a study of shared clonotypes between healthy human individuals. The repertoire was sequenced with immunoSEQ multiplex PCR; TCRdb's copy has only in-frame clones and lacks some. This sample has 2 million to 2.5 million clones, with almost 96% found just once. Sequencing used naive CD4+ T cells sorted from blood. The receptors were sampled from a man between 18 and 35 years old in good health. Both conserved end residues are part of each CDR3. A D gene is named only where the DNA matches it firmly. Clone size appears in some rows only: once, few, many, or a class for an expanded clone.

cdr3_nt: TGTGCCAGCAGTTACTCGACTAGCGGGGTACAAGAGACCCAGTACTTC
cdr3_aa: CASSYSTSGVQETQYF
d_call: TRBD2
j_call: TRBJ2-5
v_call: TRBV6-5
clone_size: NA

cdr3_nt: TGTGCCAGCAGTTACATGGACAAAGCTTTCTTT
cdr3_aa: CASSYMDKAFF
d_call: NA
j_call: TRBJ1-1
v_call: TRBV6-5
clone_size: NA

cdr3_nt: TGTGCCAGCAGCTTAAGTCCGCCGGAGACCCAGTACTTC
cdr3_aa: CASSLSPPETQYF
d_call: NA
j_call: TRBJ2-5
v_call: TRBV11-3
clone_size: NA

cdr3_nt: TGTGCCATCAGTGAGAGTGGACAGGGTTCAGGGGCCAACGTCCTGACTTTC
cdr3_aa: CAISESGQGSGANVLTF
d_call: TRBD1
j_call: TRBJ2-6
v_call: TRBV10-3
clone_size: NA

cdr3_nt: TGTGCCAGCAGTTTATTGGGACCCCCCGCAGATACGCAGTATTTT
cdr3_aa: CASSLLGPPADTQYF
d_call: NA
j_call: TRBJ2-3
v_call: TRBV28
clone_size: NA

cdr3_nt: TGCACCAGCAGCCGAACAGCCCCTCTGCGGGGGGGGGTCGAGACCCAGTACTTC
cdr3_aa: CTSSRTAPLRGGVETQYF
d_call: NA
j_call: TRBJ2-5
v_call: TRBV1
clone_size: NA

cdr3_nt: TGCGCCAGCAGCTTGCCCGGGACTAGCGGAGGTCCGAACACCGGGGAGCTGTTTTTT
cdr3_aa: CASSLPGTSGGPNTGELFF
d_call: TRBD2
j_call: TRBJ2-2
v_call: TRBV5-1
clone_size: NA

cdr3_nt: TGCGCCAGCAGCTTGGGTGGGACTAGCGGGAGTAAGGCGCAGTATTTT
cdr3_aa: CASSLGGTSGSKAQYF
d_call: TRBD2
j_call: TRBJ2-3
v_call: TRBV5-1
clone_size: NA

cdr3_nt: TGTGCCAGCAGTTTGGATCTGCACGAGCAGTACTTC
cdr3_aa: CASSLDLHEQYF
d_call: NA
j_call: TRBJ2-7
v_call: TRBV27
clone_size: NA

cdr3_nt: TGTGCCATCAGTGAGTCCAACTCTGGAAACACCATATATTTT
cdr3_aa: CAISESNSGNTIYF
d_call: NA
j_call: TRBJ1-3
v_call: TRBV10-3
clone_size: once

cdr3_nt: TGTGCCAGCAGCTTTTGGGAGGTTAGGGAGGCGATTGTCAATCAGCCCCAGCATTTT
cdr3_aa: CASSFWEVREAIVNQPQHF
d_call: NA
j_call: TRBJ1-5
v_call: TRBV12-1
clone_size: once

cdr3_nt: TGCGCCAGCACCCGAGGGGGGAGTTCCTACGAGCAGTACTTC
cdr3_aa: CASTRGGSSYEQYF
d_call: NA
j_call: TRBJ2-7
v_call: TRBV5-1
clone_size: NA

cdr3_nt: TGCGCCAGCAGCCAAGGGGTAACACAGGGGTACTACGAGCAGTACTTC
cdr3_aa: CASSQGVTQGYYEQYF
d_call: TRBD1
j_call: TRBJ2-7
v_call: TRBV4-3
clone_size: NA

cdr3_nt: TGTGCCTGGAGTGTACAGCGGGAGGGCCGTCGGGGCGAGCAGTACTTC
cdr3_aa: CAWSVQREGRRGEQYF
d_call: TRBD2
j_call: TRBJ2-7
v_call: TRBV30
clone_size: NA

cdr3_nt: TGTGCCAGTAGTACGGGGGCCCTCGGCGGGGAGCAGTACTTC
cdr3_aa: CASSTGALGGEQYF
d_call: NA
j_call: TRBJ2-7
v_call: TRBV19
clone_size: NA

cdr3_nt: TGTGCCGATCAGTGTGGGGGCTTAAGAAAACTGTTTTTT
cdr3_aa: CADQCGGLRKLFF
d_call: NA
j_call: TRBJ1-4
v_call: TRBV10-3
clone_size: NA

cdr3_nt: TGTGCCAGCAGTTCGGAGGGTACGGGAGGAAACACCATATATTTT
cdr3_aa: CASSSEGTGGNTIYF
d_call: NA
j_call: TRBJ1-3
v_call: TRBV28
clone_size: NA

cdr3_nt: TGTGTCTGGAGTGCGGGCTTACAAGAGACCCAGTACTTC
cdr3_aa: CVWSAGLQETQYF
d_call: NA
j_call: TRBJ2-5
v_call: TRBV30
clone_size: NA

cdr3_nt: TGTGCCACCAGGGTGGGACTCCTCTCCTACGAGCAGTACTTC
cdr3_aa: CATRVGLLSYEQYF
d_call: NA
j_call: TRBJ2-7
v_call: TRBV10-3
clone_size: NA